These T cell receptor beta chains were read from a single sample in a study of blood T cell repertoires in COVID-19. The method was immunoSEQ multiplex PCR; TCRdb's version includes in-frame clones alone and lacks a portion of them. The data hold about 35,000 clones, with approximately 83% observed a single time. The source material was peripheral blood. Source of these receptors: a man in his forties or fifties with acute or convalescent COVID-19. Each CDR3 is given with its conserved first and last residue. The D gene is left open where the match is weak. Not all rows give a size; the values are once, few, many and, for expanded clones, a class.

CDR3 protein	D gene	clone size	V gene	J gene
CASLPGGANVLTF	NA	NA	TRBV12-3/TRBV12-4	TRBJ2-6
CASSLIGLAGGEQFF	TRBD2	NA	TRBV7-8	TRBJ2-1
CASSPNSPNYGYTF	NA	NA	TRBV18	TRBJ1-2
CASSEREGIYEQYF	TRBD2	NA	TRBV25-1	TRBJ2-7
CASSSIPVATNEKLFF	NA	NA	TRBV9	TRBJ1-4
CASSEGASGYTF	NA	NA	TRBV11-2	TRBJ1-2
CASSEALPGAAYEQYF	NA	few	TRBV6-1	TRBJ2-7
CASSLGGTRSAGELFF	TRBD2	NA	TRBV11-3	TRBJ2-2
CASSLRQGWAKNIQYF	TRBD1	few	TRBV14	TRBJ2-4
CASSKAVVQGSYNEQFF	NA	NA	TRBV21-1	TRBJ2-1
CASSLEWASGPQETQYF	TRBD2	NA	TRBV5-6	TRBJ2-5
CASSLGRGDRGPSYEQYF	TRBD1	NA	TRBV5-1	TRBJ2-7
CASSLWPSLSRDEQFF	NA	once	TRBV11-2	TRBJ2-1
CASSIGTSGSYEQFF	TRBD2	NA	TRBV19	TRBJ2-1
CASTTSGLAQCGDTQYF	NA	NA	TRBV21-1	TRBJ2-3
CAWSVSGGQAFF	TRBD1	NA	TRBV30	TRBJ1-1
CASSLSSGQPYGYTF	TRBD1	once	TRBV5-1	TRBJ1-2
CASDLRGKSNQPQHF	NA	once	TRBV23-1	TRBJ1-5
CASREGGDTGELFF	TRBD2	NA	TRBV5-1	TRBJ2-2
CASSEAGRGRPSPQHF	NA	NA	TRBV6-1	TRBJ1-5
CASSFLAAGAHNEQFF	TRBD2	few	TRBV13	TRBJ2-1
CASTQGGGGEKLFF	NA	once	TRBV28	TRBJ1-4
CANPTRGASSSYEQYF	NA	NA	TRBV10-2	TRBJ2-7
CASSVQGFGETQYF	NA	once	TRBV9	TRBJ2-5
CASSPPAGFDYEQFF	NA	once	TRBV18	TRBJ2-1
CASSQGLQGTIYF	NA	NA	TRBV4-1	TRBJ1-3
CASSIWGQGKMDGYTF	NA	once	TRBV9	TRBJ1-2
CASSESQGWASLGDGYTF	NA	NA	TRBV6-1	TRBJ1-2
CASSATQVQETQYF	NA	NA	TRBV9	TRBJ2-5
CATSDHPFLAGLSYEQYF	TRBD2	few	TRBV24-1	TRBJ2-7
CASSPEEGVYGYTF	NA	NA	TRBV6-5	TRBJ1-2
CASSDQDYGYTF	NA	NA	TRBV6-1	TRBJ1-2
CASSHTGGGDGYTF	TRBD1	NA	TRBV5-1	TRBJ1-2
CASSLESSYNEQFF	NA	NA	TRBV5-4	TRBJ2-1
CASSNRDSLEKLFF	TRBD1	once	TRBV6-6	TRBJ1-4
CASSPQQGSQPQHF	NA	few	TRBV18	TRBJ1-5
CASSDSGTGPPDTQYF	TRBD1	few	TRBV19	TRBJ2-3
CACDQGTGDEQYF	TRBD1	NA	TRBV30	TRBJ2-7
CASRGVTYGYTF	NA	NA	TRBV28	TRBJ1-2
CASSLTGNSPLHF	NA	NA	TRBV28	TRBJ1-6
CASSADRGSETQYF	TRBD1	NA	TRBV2	TRBJ2-5
CASSQEGSYEQYF	NA	NA	TRBV3-1/TRBV3-2	TRBJ2-7
CASQSSGTPINYEQYF	NA	once	TRBV28	TRBJ2-7
CASRPPGLASEQYF	TRBD2	NA	TRBV2	TRBJ2-7
CATSESGSETQYF	NA	NA	TRBV24-1	TRBJ2-5
CASSPGQGRQPQHF	TRBD1	NA	TRBV18	TRBJ1-5
CASSLARQSTYGYTF	NA	NA	TRBV27	TRBJ1-2
CASSEIRTGGNEQFF	TRBD1	NA	TRBV2	TRBJ2-1
CAPYRSNQPQHF	NA	NA	TRBV2	TRBJ1-5
CSVARTGPIRDTQYF	TRBD1	NA	TRBV29-1	TRBJ2-3
CASSLDRGATDTQYF	TRBD1	NA	TRBV6-5	TRBJ2-3
CASSPTSGWSYNEQFF	TRBD2	NA	TRBV11-1	TRBJ2-1
CAAKEQGSQKLFF	NA	NA	TRBV4-1	TRBJ1-4
CASKSLGVDEQYF	NA	NA	TRBV2	TRBJ2-7
CASGLGPLYEQYF	NA	NA	TRBV27	TRBJ2-7
CASSFGDTGELFF	NA	few	TRBV12-3/TRBV12-4	TRBJ2-2
CASSISGGAEYNEQFF	TRBD2	NA	TRBV23-1	TRBJ2-1